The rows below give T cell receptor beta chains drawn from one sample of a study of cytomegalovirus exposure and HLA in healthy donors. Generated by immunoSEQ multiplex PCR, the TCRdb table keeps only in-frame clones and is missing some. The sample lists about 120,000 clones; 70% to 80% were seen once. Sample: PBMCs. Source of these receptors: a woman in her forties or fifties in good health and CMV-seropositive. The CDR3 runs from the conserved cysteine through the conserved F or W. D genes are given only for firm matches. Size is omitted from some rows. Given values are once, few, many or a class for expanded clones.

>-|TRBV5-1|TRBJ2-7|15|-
CASSLVGVGSYEQYF
TGCGCCAGCAGCTTGGTAGGGGTGGGATCCTACGAGCAGTACTTC
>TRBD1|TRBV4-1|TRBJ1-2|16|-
CASSQVGQQVSYGYTF
TGCGCCAGCAGCCAAGTGGGACAGCAAGTCTCCTATGGCTACACCTTC
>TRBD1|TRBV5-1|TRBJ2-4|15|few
CASSLVTGAGNIQYF
TGCGCCAGCAGCTTGGTGACAGGGGCGGGAAACATTCAGTACTTC
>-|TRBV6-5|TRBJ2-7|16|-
CASSYGSTEGSYEQYF
TGTGCCAGCAGTTACGGGTCCACGGAGGGATCCTACGAGCAGTACTTC
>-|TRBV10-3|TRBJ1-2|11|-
CAISELNGYTF
TGTGCCATCAGTGAGCTAAATGGCTACACCTTC
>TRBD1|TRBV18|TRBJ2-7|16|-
CASSPWTGDAAYEQYF
TGTGCCAGCTCACCCTGGACAGGAGATGCTGCCTACGAGCAGTACTTC
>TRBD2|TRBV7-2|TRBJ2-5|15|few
CASSLVAGDRETQYF
TGTGCCAGCAGCTTGGTAGCGGGAGACCGAGAGACCCAGTACTTC
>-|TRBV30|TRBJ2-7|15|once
CAWSVHETALYEQYF
TGTGCCTGGAGTGTACACGAGACAGCTCTCTACGAGCAGTACTTC
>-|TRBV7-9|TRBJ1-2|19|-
CASSLGAGGGRRSNYGYTF
TGTGCCAGCAGCTTAGGGGCCGGGGGGGGCCGACGATCTAACTATGGCTACACCTTC
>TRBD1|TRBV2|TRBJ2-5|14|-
CASTRQGGGETQYF
TGTGCCAGCACCAGACAGGGGGGGGGAGAGACCCAGTACTTC
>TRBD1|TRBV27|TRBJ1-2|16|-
CASSLLTGTGPRGYTF
TGTGCCAGCAGTTTATTGACGGGGACAGGGCCGAGAGGCTACACCTTC
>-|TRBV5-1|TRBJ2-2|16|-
CASSLGQRQDTGELFF
TGCGCCAGCAGTTTAGGACAGCGTCAGGACACCGGGGAGCTGTTTTTT
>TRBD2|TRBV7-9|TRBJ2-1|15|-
CASSLVGAGGREQFF
TGTGCCAGCAGCTTAGTAGGGGCGGGGGGGCGTGAGCAGTTCTTC
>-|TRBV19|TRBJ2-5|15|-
CASSEQVVDQETQYF
TGTGCCAGTAGTGAACAGGTGGTAGACCAAGAGACCCAGTACTTC
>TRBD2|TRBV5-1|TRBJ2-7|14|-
CASSRTSGSYEQYF
TGCGCCAGCAGCCGGACTAGCGGGAGCTACGAGCAGTACTTC
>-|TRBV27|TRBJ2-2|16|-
CASSWGRAPNTGELFF
TGTGCCAGCAGTTGGGGGCGGGCCCCGAACACCGGGGAGCTGTTTTTT
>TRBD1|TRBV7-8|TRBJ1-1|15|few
CASSQMGQQNTEAFF
TGTGCCAGCAGCCAGATGGGACAGCAGAACACTGAAGCTTTCTTT
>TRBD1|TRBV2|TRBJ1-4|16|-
CASRYPRTGGREKLFF
TGTGCCAGCAGATACCCCCGGACAGGGGGCCGAGAAAAACTGTTTTTT
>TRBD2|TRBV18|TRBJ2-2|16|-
CASSPLSGGNTGELFF
TGTGCCAGCTCACCTCTTTCGGGAGGGAACACCGGGGAGCTGTTTTTT
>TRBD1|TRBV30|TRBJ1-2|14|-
CAWVQQGAPFRYPF
TGTGCCTGGGTACAACAGGGGGCGCCCTTCCGCTACCCCTTC
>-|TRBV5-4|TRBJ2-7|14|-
CASSDRQIGYEQYF
TGTGCCAGCAGCGATAGACAGATAGGCTACGAGCAGTACTTC
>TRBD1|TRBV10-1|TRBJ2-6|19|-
CASSESQDRGNSGANVLTF
TGCGCCAGCAGTGAGTCCCAGGACAGGGGTAACTCTGGGGCCAACGTCCTGACTTTC
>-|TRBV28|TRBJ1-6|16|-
CASSSGQRTQVTPLHF
TGTGCCAGCAGTTCGGGACAAAGGACGCAGGTGACACCCCTCCACTTT
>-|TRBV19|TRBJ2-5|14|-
CASSVQGGTETQYF
TGTGCCAGTAGTGTACAGGGAGGGACAGAGACCCAGTACTTC
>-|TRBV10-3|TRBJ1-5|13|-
CAITVDYNQPQHF
TGTGCCATCACGGTAGACTACAATCAGCCCCAGCATTTT
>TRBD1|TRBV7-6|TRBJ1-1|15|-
CASSPYKTGTTEAFF
TGTGCCAGCAGCCCGTATAAGACAGGGACCACTGAAGCTTTCTTT
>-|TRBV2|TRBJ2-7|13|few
CASSETGIYEQYF
TGTGCCAGCAGTGAAACAGGGATCTACGAGCAGTACTTC
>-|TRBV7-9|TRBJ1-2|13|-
CASSLLQGDGYTF
TGTGCCAGCAGCTTATTACAGGGTGATGGCTACACCTTC
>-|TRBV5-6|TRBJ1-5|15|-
CASSVRGYGNQPQHF
TGTGCCAGCAGCGTAAGGGGTTATGGGAATCAGCCCCAGCATTTT
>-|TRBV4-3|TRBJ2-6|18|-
CASSQDRAGGSGANVLTF
TGCGCCAGCAGCCAAGATCGGGCTGGGGGCTCCGGGGCCAACGTCCTGACTTTC
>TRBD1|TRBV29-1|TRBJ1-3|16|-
CSVFGTEKSHGNTIYF
TGCAGCGTTTTTGGGACAGAAAAGTCCCATGGAAACACCATATATTTT
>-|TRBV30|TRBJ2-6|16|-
CAWKGLGAAGANVLTF
TGTGCCTGGAAAGGGCTGGGGGCGGCTGGGGCCAACGTCCTGACTTTC
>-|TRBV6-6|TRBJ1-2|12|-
CASTSGNYGYTF
TGTGCCAGCACCTCGGGGAACTATGGCTACACCTTC
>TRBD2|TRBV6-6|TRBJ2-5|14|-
CASRSGLAGETQYF
TGTGCCAGCAGGTCGGGACTAGCGGGAGAGACCCAGTACTTC
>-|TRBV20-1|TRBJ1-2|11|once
CSPSGGYGYTF
TGCAGTCCCAGCGGGGGTTATGGCTACACCTTC
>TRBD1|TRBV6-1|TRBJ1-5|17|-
CASSARTGGRGNQPQHF
TGTGCCAGCAGTGCTAGAACAGGGGGCCGGGGCAATCAGCCCCAGCATTTT
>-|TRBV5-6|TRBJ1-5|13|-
CASSPGRNQPQHF
TGTGCCAGCAGCCCAGGCAGGAATCAGCCCCAGCATTTT
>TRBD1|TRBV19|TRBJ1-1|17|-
CASSSVPGQGRNTEAFF
TGTGCCAGTAGTTCAGTCCCGGGACAGGGTAGGAACACTGAAGCTTTCTTT
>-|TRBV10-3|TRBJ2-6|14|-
CAISTGSGANVLTF
TGTGCCATCAGCACAGGGTCTGGGGCCAACGTCCTGACTTTC
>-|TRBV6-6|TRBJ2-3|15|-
CASSYMGPSTDTQYF
TGTGCCAGCAGCTATATGGGGCCAAGCACGGATACGCAGTATTTT
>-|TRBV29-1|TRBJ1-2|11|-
CSTTENYGYTF
TGCAGCACGACAGAAAACTATGGCTACACCTTC
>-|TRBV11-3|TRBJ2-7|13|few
CASSRRDSYEQYF
TGTGCCAGCAGCCGGCGGGACAGCTACGAGCAGTACTTC
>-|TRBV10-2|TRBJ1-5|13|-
CASSEQRNQPQHF
TGCGCCAGCAGTGAACAACGAAATCAGCCCCAGCATTTT
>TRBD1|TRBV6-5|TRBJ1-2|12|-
CASTTGGYGYTF
TGTGCCAGCACGACAGGGGGGTATGGCTACACCTTC
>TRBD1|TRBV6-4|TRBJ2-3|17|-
CASSDIFTGTGTDTQYF
TGTGCCAGCAGTGACATTTTCACCGGGACAGGCACAGATACGCAGTATTTT
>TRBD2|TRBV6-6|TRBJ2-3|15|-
CASSSKTSGRDTQYF
TGTGCCAGCAGCTCAAAGACTAGCGGTCGGGATACGCAGTATTTT